Listed below are T cell receptor beta chains from one sample, sequenced in a study of blood T cell repertoires in COVID-19. Some clones are missing from TCRdb's copy, which holds only in-frame ones; the method was immunoSEQ multiplex PCR. The data show 150,000 to 200,000 clones, with 83% seen just once and about 1.5% held by the top ten. The sequenced sample was peripheral blood. These receptors were taken from a human donor in a cohort sampled during active COVID-19. CDR3s include the opening cysteine and the closing phenylalanine or tryptophan. Fields, in order: J gene, V gene, clone size, D gene, CDR3 DNA, CDR3 protein. The D gene is left open where the match is weak. Not all rows give a size; the values are once, few, many and, for expanded clones, a class.

J: TRBJ1-5
V: TRBV2
size: -
D: TRBD1
DNA: TGTGCCAGCGGGACAGTTAGCAATCAGCCCCAGCATTTT
CDR3: CASGTVSNQPQHF

J: TRBJ1-1
V: TRBV28
size: -
D: -
DNA: TGTGCCAGCAGTTTACGCGTCCCCTTGGTAGCTTTCTTT
CDR3: CASSLRVPLVAFF

J: TRBJ2-5
V: TRBV6-6
size: -
D: TRBD2
DNA: TGTGCCAGCAGTTACCAGCGGGATGGCGGGGAGACCCAGTACTTC
CDR3: CASSYQRDGGETQYF

J: TRBJ2-7
V: TRBV29-1
size: -
D: TRBD2
DNA: TGCAGCGGACTAGCGGGAGACCACGAGCAGTACTTC
CDR3: CSGLAGDHEQYF

J: TRBJ2-1
V: TRBV5-8
size: -
D: -
DNA: TGTGCCAGCAGCTTGGGCTCCCGGAGTCTCAATGAGCAGTTCTTC
CDR3: CASSLGSRSLNEQFF

J: TRBJ1-1
V: TRBV5-1
size: -
D: -
DNA: TGCGCCAGCAGCGGGGGCTCTGAGGCTTTCTTT
CDR3: CASSGGSEAFF

J: TRBJ2-1
V: TRBV11-2
size: once
D: -
DNA: TGTGCCAGCAGCCTGACCGGGAATGAGCAGTTCTTC
CDR3: CASSLTGNEQFF

J: TRBJ2-3
V: TRBV5-4
size: -
D: -
DNA: TGTGCTTTCGTAAGGGGATTGGGAGATACGCAGTATTTT
CDR3: CAFVRGLGDTQYF

J: TRBJ2-1
V: TRBV27
size: few
D: TRBD2
DNA: TGTGCCAGCAGTCCACAGTTTAGCGGGGCTTACAATGAGCAGTTCTTC
CDR3: CASSPQFSGAYNEQFF

J: TRBJ1-3
V: TRBV7-2
size: few
D: -
DNA: TGTGCCAGCAGCTCAAAGACAAGAAACACCATATATTTT
CDR3: CASSSKTRNTIYF

J: TRBJ1-1
V: TRBV27
size: -
D: -
DNA: TGTGCCAGCATCCAGGGCTCTCAAGCTTTCTTT
CDR3: CASIQGSQAFF

J: TRBJ2-7
V: TRBV7-2
size: -
D: TRBD1
DNA: TGTGCCAGCAGCTCCGGACAGGGGGTCGGCCACGAGCAGTACTTC
CDR3: CASSSGQGVGHEQYF

J: TRBJ2-7
V: TRBV7-6
size: -
D: TRBD2
DNA: TGTGCCAGCAGCTCAGGGACTAGCGGGAATATGGCCTACGAGCAGTACTTC
CDR3: CASSSGTSGNMAYEQYF

J: TRBJ2-7
V: TRBV7-9
size: few
D: -
DNA: TGTGCCAGCAGCTTGGACACCTCCTACGAGCAGTACTTC
CDR3: CASSLDTSYEQYF

J: TRBJ2-5
V: TRBV7-9
size: -
D: -
DNA: TGTGCCAGCAGCCCACATCTCCAAGAGACCCAGTACTTC
CDR3: CASSPHLQETQYF

J: TRBJ2-7
V: TRBV7-2
size: -
D: TRBD2
DNA: TGTGCCAGCAGCTCGTTAGCGGGAGGGCAATACGAGCAGTACTTC
CDR3: CASSSLAGGQYEQYF

J: TRBJ2-3
V: TRBV5-1
size: -
D: TRBD2
DNA: TGCGCCAGCAGCTTGGGGAACCTACTAGCGCGAAACACAGATACGCAGTATTTT
CDR3: CASSLGNLLARNTDTQYF

J: TRBJ1-5
V: TRBV18
size: once
D: -
DNA: TGTGCCAGCTCACCACAGGAGGGGAGCAATCAGCCCCAGCATTTT
CDR3: CASSPQEGSNQPQHF

J: TRBJ2-7
V: TRBV11-2
size: -
D: -
DNA: TGTGCCAGCAGCCTACCCAGGGGTTCCTACGAGCAGTACTTC
CDR3: CASSLPRGSYEQYF

J: TRBJ2-1
V: TRBV12-3/TRBV12-4
size: -
D: -
DNA: TGTGCCAGCAGTTTAGGTCGGGGAGATAAGTTCTTC
CDR3: CASSLGRGDKFF

J: TRBJ2-1
V: TRBV5-1
size: -
D: -
DNA: TGCGCCAGCAGCTTGAGCGACAATGAGCAGTTCTTC
CDR3: CASSLSDNEQFF

J: TRBJ1-1
V: TRBV13
size: -
D: -
DNA: TGTGCCAGCAGCTCCCCTTTCTTCTCTGAAGCTTTCTTT
CDR3: CASSSPFFSEAFF

J: TRBJ2-3
V: TRBV9
size: few
D: TRBD1
DNA: TGTGCCAGCAGCGCCCGGGACAGGAGCACAGATACGCAGTATTTT
CDR3: CASSARDRSTDTQYF

J: TRBJ1-6
V: TRBV5-1
size: -
D: TRBD1
DNA: TGCGCCAGTTCTCCGGGACAGGGTAATTCACCCCTCCACTTT
CDR3: CASSPGQGNSPLHF

J: TRBJ1-1
V: TRBV27
size: -
D: -
DNA: TGTGCCAGCAGCTACGACAGGAGGAACACTGAAGCTTTCTTT
CDR3: CASSYDRRNTEAFF

J: TRBJ1-5
V: TRBV4-1
size: -
D: TRBD1
DNA: TGCGCCAGCAGCCAACAGGGGGCGGTTCAGCCCCAGCATTTT
CDR3: CASSQQGAVQPQHF

J: TRBJ1-5
V: TRBV7-2
size: -
D: -
DNA: TGTGCCAGCAGCTTATGGCAGGGTGGACAGCCCCAGCATTTT
CDR3: CASSLWQGGQPQHF

J: TRBJ1-6
V: TRBV19
size: once
D: -
DNA: TGTGCCAGTAGTACGGGAACCTATAATTCACCCCTCCACTTT
CDR3: CASSTGTYNSPLHF

J: TRBJ1-2
V: TRBV5-6
size: -
D: TRBD1
DNA: TGTGCCAGCAGCTTGTTCTCAGGGGGCTTCTATGGCTACACCTTC
CDR3: CASSLFSGGFYGYTF

J: TRBJ2-1
V: TRBV9
size: -
D: -
DNA: TGTGCCAGCAGCGTCCTAGGGAGCTCCTACAATGAGCAGTTCTTC
CDR3: CASSVLGSSYNEQFF

J: TRBJ2-3
V: TRBV7-9
size: -
D: TRBD1
DNA: TGTGCCAGCAGCTGGGAGACAGGGGCAGATACGCAGTATTTT
CDR3: CASSWETGADTQYF

J: TRBJ1-2
V: TRBV5-3
size: -
D: -
DNA: TGTGCCAGAAGCCCCCAGAAGGCGGGCTATGGCTACACCTTC
CDR3: CARSPQKAGYGYTF

J: TRBJ1-6
V: TRBV16
size: -
D: -
DNA: TGTGCCAGCAGCCAATCTCGGAATTCACCCCTCCACTTT
CDR3: CASSQSRNSPLHF

J: TRBJ1-4
V: TRBV7-9
size: -
D: -
DNA: TGTGCCAGCAGCCCCGACAGAGCCTATGGTGAAAAACTGTTTTTT
CDR3: CASSPDRAYGEKLFF

J: TRBJ1-1
V: TRBV20-1
size: -
D: -
DNA: TGCAGTGCTAGACAGGTTACTGAAGCTTTCTTT
CDR3: CSARQVTEAFF

J: TRBJ2-1
V: TRBV11-2
size: -
D: TRBD2
DNA: TGTGCCAGCAGCAGCGGGACTAGCGGGACATTCTACAATGAGCAGTTCTTC
CDR3: CASSSGTSGTFYNEQFF